This TCR beta chain originates from a study of blood T cell repertoires in COVID-19. CDR3 length: 14 amino acids. CDR1 and CDR2 (germline): MDHEN, SYDVKM. Unmatched junction bases numbered 1, after V lost 3 bases and J lost 0 bases. In the study's own analysis: Estimation of nucleated cell counts relied on the amplification of reference gene primers. Profiling relied on immunoSEQ multiplex PCR, and the TCRdb table lists in-frame clones only, not all of them. V, J and clone size were drawn from that table, and D and trimming were deduced from the DNA. The table has 96,000 or so clones, 75% to 85% seen once.

The J gene is TRBJ1-2, the V gene TRBV28; 7 bases map to TRBD1. This TCR came from an elderly man with COVID-19, enrolled during active disease. Sequencing used peripheral blood. The CDR3: CASSLDRPNYGYTF. DNA of the CDR3: TGTGCCAGCAGTTTGGACAGGCCTAACTATGGCTACACCTTC.